Listed below are T cell receptor beta chains from one sample, sequenced in a study of shared clonotypes between healthy human individuals. Sequenced by immunoSEQ multiplex PCR; TCRdb stores in-frame clones only, minus some. This sample has roughly 2.4 million clones, with approximately 94% found just once. The sample was naive CD4+ T cells sorted from blood. The receptors here all came from a man aged 18 to 30 in good health. The CDR3 runs from the conserved cysteine through the conserved F or W.

cdr3_length: 12; j_call: TRBJ2-3; v_call: TRBV29-1; cdr3_aa: CSFRGGADTQYF
cdr3_length: 12; j_call: TRBJ1-1; v_call: TRBV6-5; cdr3_aa: CASSSGGGEAFF
cdr3_length: 12; j_call: TRBJ1-1; v_call: TRBV30; cdr3_aa: CAWSVGRTEAFF
cdr3_length: 16; j_call: TRBJ1-2; v_call: TRBV6-5; cdr3_aa: CASSSLPGPKNYGYTF
cdr3_length: 14; j_call: TRBJ1-2; v_call: TRBV2; cdr3_aa: CASSEEVPNYGYTF
cdr3_length: 16; j_call: TRBJ1-5; v_call: TRBV5-3; cdr3_aa: CARSGGDKEDNQPQHF
cdr3_length: 16; j_call: TRBJ2-3; v_call: TRBV6-5; cdr3_aa: CASSYQGGHNTDTQYF
cdr3_length: 20; j_call: TRBJ1-5; v_call: TRBV2; cdr3_aa: CASSEAVRKGVRHSNQPQHF
cdr3_length: 15; j_call: TRBJ2-7; v_call: TRBV7-9; cdr3_aa: CASSLAAVTSYEQYF
cdr3_length: 17; j_call: TRBJ2-3; v_call: TRBV5-6; cdr3_aa: CASSWARAGGVTDTQYF
cdr3_length: 15; j_call: TRBJ2-7; v_call: TRBV5-4; cdr3_aa: CASSLQLAGSEEQYF
cdr3_length: 14; j_call: TRBJ2-7; v_call: TRBV5-1; cdr3_aa: CASSTRTGVYEQYF
cdr3_length: 16; j_call: TRBJ1-3; v_call: TRBV10-3; cdr3_aa: CAISEQTIISGNTIYF
cdr3_length: 14; j_call: TRBJ1-3; v_call: TRBV6-5; cdr3_aa: CASTAGVFGNTIYF
cdr3_length: 15; j_call: TRBJ1-3; v_call: TRBV29-1; cdr3_aa: CSAGACVDSGNTIYF
cdr3_length: 17; j_call: TRBJ2-6; v_call: TRBV25-1; cdr3_aa: CASFQGRANSGANVLTF
cdr3_length: 18; j_call: TRBJ2-5; v_call: TRBV9; cdr3_aa: CASSSPRGSGLSLETQYF
cdr3_length: 19; j_call: TRBJ2-1; v_call: TRBV4-3; cdr3_aa: CASSRDGTSGRASYNEQFF
cdr3_length: 12; j_call: TRBJ2-1; v_call: TRBV7-3; cdr3_aa: CASSWPGLEQFF
cdr3_length: 14; j_call: TRBJ1-2; v_call: TRBV7-2; cdr3_aa: CASSFRQGLDGYTF
cdr3_length: 14; j_call: TRBJ1-1; v_call: TRBV6-6; cdr3_aa: CASSPEGMRIEAFF
cdr3_length: 15; j_call: TRBJ2-7; v_call: TRBV5-4; cdr3_aa: CASSFSGRGAYEQYF
cdr3_length: 16; j_call: TRBJ2-7; v_call: TRBV6-6; cdr3_aa: CASSTSTSGGSYEQYF
cdr3_length: 14; j_call: TRBJ2-7; v_call: TRBV7-8; cdr3_aa: CASSSPGQGTEQYF
cdr3_length: 16; j_call: TRBJ2-1; v_call: TRBV2; cdr3_aa: CASSELGPTNYNEQFF
cdr3_length: 13; j_call: TRBJ2-7; v_call: TRBV21-1; cdr3_aa: CASSKVGTYEQYF
cdr3_length: 11; j_call: TRBJ1-1; v_call: TRBV2; cdr3_aa: CATSGNTEAFF
cdr3_length: 13; j_call: TRBJ1-5; v_call: TRBV18; cdr3_aa: CASSPDSNQPQHF
cdr3_length: 13; j_call: TRBJ1-6; v_call: TRBV6-5; cdr3_aa: CASSWRTDSPLHF
cdr3_length: 17; j_call: TRBJ1-2; v_call: TRBV5-8; cdr3_aa: CASSLGDRGLSNYGYTF
cdr3_length: 17; j_call: TRBJ2-1; v_call: TRBV7-2; cdr3_aa: CASSFDRLAGISYEQFF
cdr3_length: 14; j_call: TRBJ2-7; v_call: TRBV30; cdr3_aa: CAWSPQGLGLTQYF
cdr3_length: 11; j_call: TRBJ1-6; v_call: TRBV20-1; cdr3_aa: CSATGISPLHF
cdr3_length: 14; j_call: TRBJ1-6; v_call: TRBV5-6; cdr3_aa: CASSPGLSDSPLHF
cdr3_length: 15; j_call: TRBJ1-2; v_call: TRBV14; cdr3_aa: CASSQVAGGFAGYTF
cdr3_length: 14; j_call: TRBJ1-5; v_call: TRBV6-1; cdr3_aa: CASRFGTGDQPQHF
cdr3_length: 14; j_call: TRBJ1-6; v_call: TRBV10-3; cdr3_aa: CAIAPGQGISPLHF
cdr3_length: 17; j_call: TRBJ1-3; v_call: TRBV4-1; cdr3_aa: CASSQASDRGTGNTIYF
cdr3_length: 18; j_call: TRBJ1-6; v_call: TRBV21-1; cdr3_aa: CASSKAPRDRGSQSPLHF
cdr3_length: 16; j_call: TRBJ1-4; v_call: TRBV11-2; cdr3_aa: CASSLGIASANEKLFF
cdr3_length: 16; j_call: TRBJ2-5; v_call: TRBV28; cdr3_aa: CASSLFPGTAAGTQYF